This T cell receptor (beta chain) was profiled in a study of cytomegalovirus exposure and HLA in healthy donors. V lost 10 bases and J 6 bases, leaving 27 bases between the germline ends. Germline V gives CDR1 ENHRY, CDR2 SYGVKD. The CDR3 is made up of 16 amino acids. Points from the study as a whole: Reportedly, fewer N-insertions than the roughly 700-donor mean appeared in an Asian-associated ancestry cluster in a later analysis.

A note on this clone: Its target is unknown.

Primers for the PCR totalled 60 Vbeta and 13 Jbeta. Data came from immunoSEQ multiplex PCR; TCRdb stores just in-frame clones and leaves some out. Of about 160,000 clones in the sample, approximately 80% were seen once. Sequences were obtained from PBMCs. The chain couples TRBV10-3 to TRBJ1-2; tentative D call: TRBD1 (5 bases). This receptor was identified in a boy aged 2 to 9 in good health and CMV-seronegative. The CDR3 loop is CASMPHSGGGDDGYTF. In DNA, the CDR3 is TGTGCCAGCATGCCCCACTCAGGCGGGGGGGATGATGGCTACACCTTC.